This T cell receptor beta chain came from a study of control samples from healthy donors and cancer patients. The assay was immunoSEQ multiplex PCR, and TCRdb's table has in-frame clones only and misses some. The sample includes about 140,000 clones, 92% of them seen just once. CDR3 length: 15 residues. Trimming removed 0 bases at V and 0 bases at J, with 7 bases between. Germline-derived CDR1 and CDR2 are SGDLS and YYNGEE. V and J are TRBV9 and TRBJ1-3; D is undetermined. The clonotype comes from a man aged 30 to 39 in good health. The sequenced sample was blood. DNA of the CDR3: TGTGCCAGCAGCGTAGATGGCAGCTCTGGAAACACCATATATTTT. As protein: CASSVDGSSGNTIYF.